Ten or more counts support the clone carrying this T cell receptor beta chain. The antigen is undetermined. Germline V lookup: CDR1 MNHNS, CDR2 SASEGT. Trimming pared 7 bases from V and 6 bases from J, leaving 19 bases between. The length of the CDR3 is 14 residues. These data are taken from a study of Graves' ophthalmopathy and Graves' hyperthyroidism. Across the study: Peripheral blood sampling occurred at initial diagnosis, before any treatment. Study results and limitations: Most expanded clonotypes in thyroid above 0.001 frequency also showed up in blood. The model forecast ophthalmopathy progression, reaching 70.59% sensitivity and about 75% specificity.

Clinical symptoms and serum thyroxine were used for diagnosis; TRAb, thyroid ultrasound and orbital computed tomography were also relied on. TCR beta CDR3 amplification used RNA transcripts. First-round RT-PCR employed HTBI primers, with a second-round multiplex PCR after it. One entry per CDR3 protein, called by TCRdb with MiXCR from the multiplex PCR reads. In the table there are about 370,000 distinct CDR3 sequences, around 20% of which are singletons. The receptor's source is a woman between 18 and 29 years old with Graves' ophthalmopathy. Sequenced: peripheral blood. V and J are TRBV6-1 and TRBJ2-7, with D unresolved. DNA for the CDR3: TGTGCCAGCATCCCGACTGCAATTTCCGGCGAGCAGTACTTC. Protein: CASIPTAISGEQYF.